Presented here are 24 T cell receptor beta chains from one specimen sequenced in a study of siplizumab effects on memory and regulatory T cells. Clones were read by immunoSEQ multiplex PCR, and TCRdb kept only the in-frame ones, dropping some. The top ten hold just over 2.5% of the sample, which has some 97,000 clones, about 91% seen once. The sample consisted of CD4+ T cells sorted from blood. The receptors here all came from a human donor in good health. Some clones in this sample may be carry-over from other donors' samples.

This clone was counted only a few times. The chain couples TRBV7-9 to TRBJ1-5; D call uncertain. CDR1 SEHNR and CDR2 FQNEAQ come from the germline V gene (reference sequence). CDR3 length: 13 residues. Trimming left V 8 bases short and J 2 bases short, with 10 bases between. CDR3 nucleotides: TGTGCCAGCGATCTCCAGGGCAATCAGCCCCAGCATTTT. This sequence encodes CASDLQGNQPQHF.

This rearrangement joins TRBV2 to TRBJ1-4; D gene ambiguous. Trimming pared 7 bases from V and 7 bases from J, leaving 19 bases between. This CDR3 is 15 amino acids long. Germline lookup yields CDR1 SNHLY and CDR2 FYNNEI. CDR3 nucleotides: TGTGCCAGCATGGCCTCGAGCAGTTTTATTGAAAAACTGTTTTTT. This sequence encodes CASMASSSFIEKLFF.

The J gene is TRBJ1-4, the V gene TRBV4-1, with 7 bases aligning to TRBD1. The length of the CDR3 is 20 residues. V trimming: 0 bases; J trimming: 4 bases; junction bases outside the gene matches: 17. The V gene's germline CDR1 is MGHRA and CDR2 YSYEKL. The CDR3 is CASSQDGRGGAQAINEKLFF. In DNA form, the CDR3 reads TGCGCCAGCAGCCAAGACGGGAGAGGGGGCGCTCAAGCTATTAATGAAAAACTGTTTTTT.

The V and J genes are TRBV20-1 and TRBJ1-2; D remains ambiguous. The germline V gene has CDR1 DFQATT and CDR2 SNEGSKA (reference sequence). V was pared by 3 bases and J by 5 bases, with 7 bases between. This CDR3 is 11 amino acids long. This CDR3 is CSASNGYGYTF. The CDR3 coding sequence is TGCAGTGCTAGTAATGGTTATGGCTACACCTTC.

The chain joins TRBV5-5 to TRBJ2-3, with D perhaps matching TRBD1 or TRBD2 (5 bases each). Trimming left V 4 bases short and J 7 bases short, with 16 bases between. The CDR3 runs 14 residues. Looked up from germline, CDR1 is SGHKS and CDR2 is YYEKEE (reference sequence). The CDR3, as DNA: TGTGCCAGCAGCGGGGGTGGGAGTACGAATACGCAGTATTTT. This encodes CASSGGGSTNTQYF.

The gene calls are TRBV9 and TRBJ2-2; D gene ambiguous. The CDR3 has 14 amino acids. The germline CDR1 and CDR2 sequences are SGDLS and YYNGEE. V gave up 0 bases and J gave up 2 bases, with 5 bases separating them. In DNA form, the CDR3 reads TGTGCCAGCAGCGTAGTGCCCAACACCGGGGAGCTGTTTTTT. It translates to CASSVVPNTGELFF.

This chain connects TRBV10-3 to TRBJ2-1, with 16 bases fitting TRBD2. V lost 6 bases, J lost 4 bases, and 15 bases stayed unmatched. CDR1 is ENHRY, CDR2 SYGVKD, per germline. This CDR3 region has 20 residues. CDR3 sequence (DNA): TGTGCCATCAGCCAATCCGGGACTAGCGGGAGGGCCATACATTACAATGAGCAGTTCTTC. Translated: CAISQSGTSGRAIHYNEQFF.

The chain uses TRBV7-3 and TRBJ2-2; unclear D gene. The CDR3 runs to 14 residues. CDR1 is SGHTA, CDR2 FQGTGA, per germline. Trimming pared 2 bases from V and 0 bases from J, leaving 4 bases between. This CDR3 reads CASSLLSNTGELFF. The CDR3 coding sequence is TGTGCCAGCAGCTTACTCTCGAACACCGGGGAGCTGTTTTTT.

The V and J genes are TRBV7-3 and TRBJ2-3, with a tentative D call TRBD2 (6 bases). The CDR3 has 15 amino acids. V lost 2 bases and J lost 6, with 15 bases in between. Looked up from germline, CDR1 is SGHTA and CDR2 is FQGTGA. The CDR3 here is CASSLWQGGMDTQYF. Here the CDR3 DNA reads TGTGCCAGCAGCTTATGGCAGGGAGGCATGGATACGCAGTATTTT.

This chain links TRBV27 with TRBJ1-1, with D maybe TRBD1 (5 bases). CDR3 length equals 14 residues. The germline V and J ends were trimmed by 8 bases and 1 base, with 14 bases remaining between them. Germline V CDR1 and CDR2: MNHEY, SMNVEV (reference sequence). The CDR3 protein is CASHRQGPNTEAFF. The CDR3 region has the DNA TGTGCCAGCCACCGGCAGGGCCCGAACACTGAAGCTTTCTTT.

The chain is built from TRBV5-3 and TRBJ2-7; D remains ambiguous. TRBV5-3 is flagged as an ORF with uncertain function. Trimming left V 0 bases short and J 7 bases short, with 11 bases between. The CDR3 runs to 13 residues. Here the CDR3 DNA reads TGTGCCAGAAGCTTGGCTGTCCTTCGGGAGCAGTACTTC. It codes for CARSLAVLREQYF.

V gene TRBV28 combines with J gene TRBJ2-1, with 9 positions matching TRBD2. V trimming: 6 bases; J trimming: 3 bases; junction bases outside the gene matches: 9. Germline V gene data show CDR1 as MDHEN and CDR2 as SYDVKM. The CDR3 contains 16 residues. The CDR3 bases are TGTGCCAGCAGGTCCTTTAGCGGGAGTTTCTACAATGAGCAGTTCTTC. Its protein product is CASRSFSGSFYNEQFF.

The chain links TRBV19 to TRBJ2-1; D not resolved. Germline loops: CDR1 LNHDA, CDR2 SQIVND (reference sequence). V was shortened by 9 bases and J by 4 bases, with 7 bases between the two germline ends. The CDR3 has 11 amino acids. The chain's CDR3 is CASLQYNEQFF. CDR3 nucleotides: TGTGCCAGCCTGCAGTACAATGAGCAGTTCTTC.

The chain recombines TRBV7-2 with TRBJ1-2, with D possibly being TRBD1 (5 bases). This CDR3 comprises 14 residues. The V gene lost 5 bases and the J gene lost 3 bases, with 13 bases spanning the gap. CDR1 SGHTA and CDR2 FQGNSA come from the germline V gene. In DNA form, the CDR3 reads TGTGCCAGCAGCCCGGGGGGACGGGACTATGGCTACACCTTC. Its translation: CASSPGGRDYGYTF.

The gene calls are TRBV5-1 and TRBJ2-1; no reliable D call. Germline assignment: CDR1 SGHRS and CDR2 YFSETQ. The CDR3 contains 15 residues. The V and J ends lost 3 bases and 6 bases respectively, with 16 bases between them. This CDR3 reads CASSSAITPVNEQFF. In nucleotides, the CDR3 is TGCGCCAGCAGCTCGGCAATCACCCCTGTCAATGAGCAGTTCTTC.

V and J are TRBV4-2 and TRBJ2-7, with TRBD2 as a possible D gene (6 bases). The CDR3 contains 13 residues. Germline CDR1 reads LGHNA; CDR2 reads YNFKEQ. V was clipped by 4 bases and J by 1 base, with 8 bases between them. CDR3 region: CASSLSGSYEQYF. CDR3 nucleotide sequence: TGTGCCAGCAGCCTTAGCGGTTCCTACGAGCAGTACTTC.

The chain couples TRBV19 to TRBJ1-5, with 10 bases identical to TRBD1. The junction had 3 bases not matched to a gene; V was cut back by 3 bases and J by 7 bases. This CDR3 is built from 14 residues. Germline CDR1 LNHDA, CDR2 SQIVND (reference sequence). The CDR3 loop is CASSMTGGRQPQHF. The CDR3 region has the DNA TGTGCCAGTAGTATGACAGGGGGCCGACAGCCCCAGCATTTT.

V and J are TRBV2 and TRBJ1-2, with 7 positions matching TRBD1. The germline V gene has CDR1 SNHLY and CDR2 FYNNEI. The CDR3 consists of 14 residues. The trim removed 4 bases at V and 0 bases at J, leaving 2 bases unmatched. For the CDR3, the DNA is TGTGCCAGCAGTGGACAGGGATCTAACTATGGCTACACCTTC. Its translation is CASSGQGSNYGYTF.

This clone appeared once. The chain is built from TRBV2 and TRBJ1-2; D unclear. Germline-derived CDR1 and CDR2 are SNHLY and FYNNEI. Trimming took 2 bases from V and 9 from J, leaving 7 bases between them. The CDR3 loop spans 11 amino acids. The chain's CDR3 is CASSELLSYTF. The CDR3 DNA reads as TGTGCCAGCAGTGAACTTTTGAGCTACACCTTC.

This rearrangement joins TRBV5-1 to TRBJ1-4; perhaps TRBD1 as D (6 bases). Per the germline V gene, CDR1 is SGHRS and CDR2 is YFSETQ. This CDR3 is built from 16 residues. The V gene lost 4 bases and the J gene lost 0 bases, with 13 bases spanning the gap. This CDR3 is CASSELQGPTNEKLFF. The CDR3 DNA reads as TGCGCCAGCAGCGAACTACAGGGTCCAACTAATGAAAAACTGTTTTTT.

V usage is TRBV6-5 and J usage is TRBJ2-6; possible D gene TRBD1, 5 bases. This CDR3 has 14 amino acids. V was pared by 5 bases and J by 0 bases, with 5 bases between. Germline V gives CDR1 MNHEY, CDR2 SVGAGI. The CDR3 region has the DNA TGTGCCAGCAGTAGGGGCTCTGGGGCCAACGTCCTGACTTTC. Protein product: CASSRGSGANVLTF.

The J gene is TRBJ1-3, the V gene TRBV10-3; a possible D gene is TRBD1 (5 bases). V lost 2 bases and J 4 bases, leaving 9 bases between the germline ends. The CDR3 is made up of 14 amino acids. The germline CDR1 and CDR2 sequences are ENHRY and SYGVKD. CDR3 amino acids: CAISEGAEGNTIYF. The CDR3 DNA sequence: TGTGCCATCAGTGAGGGGGCAGAAGGAAACACCATATATTTT.

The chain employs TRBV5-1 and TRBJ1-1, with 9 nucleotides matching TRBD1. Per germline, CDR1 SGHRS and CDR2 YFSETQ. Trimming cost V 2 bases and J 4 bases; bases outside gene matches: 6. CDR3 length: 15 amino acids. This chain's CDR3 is CASSFTGGGSTEAFF. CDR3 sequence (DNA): TGCGCCAGCAGCTTCACAGGGGGCGGGAGCACTGAAGCTTTCTTT.

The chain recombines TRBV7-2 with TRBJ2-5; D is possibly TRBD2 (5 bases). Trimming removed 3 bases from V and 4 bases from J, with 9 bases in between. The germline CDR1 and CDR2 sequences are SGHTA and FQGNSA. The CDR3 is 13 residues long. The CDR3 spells CASSFGMIETQYF. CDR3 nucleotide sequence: TGTGCCAGCAGCTTCGGGATGATAGAGACCCAGTACTTC.